Listed here are 6 T cell receptor beta chains from one sample, sequenced in a study of response to subunit inactivated influenza vaccine. TCRdb redid the calling of the RT-PCR reads with MiXCR, one entry per CDR3 protein. The sample includes 650,000 to 700,000 distinct CDR3 sequences, 15% to 17% seen only once; the top ten take 11%. Sequencing was performed on PBMCs from blood, taken roughly 12 days after vaccination. These receptors were collected from a man aged 50 to 60 who received an inactivated influenza vaccine.

The rearrangement joins TRBV15 to TRBJ1-5; the D gene is possibly TRBD1 (5 bases). There are 15 residues in the CDR3. Germline V gene data show CDR1 as LNHNV and CDR2 as YYDKDF (reference sequence). The V end was cut by 5 bases, the J end by 0 bases, with 11 bases between. Here the CDR3 reads CATSLGQYSNQPQHF. The DNA of the CDR3 is TGTGCCACCAGCCTCGGACAATATAGCAATCAGCCCCAGCATTTT.

V and J are TRBV11-2 and TRBJ1-2; D is unresolved. The CDR3 spans 13 residues. The V gene's germline CDR1 is SGHAT and CDR2 FQNNGV. Trimming removed 5 bases at V and 2 bases at J, with 9 bases between. This chain's CDR3 is CASSATKNYGYTF. In DNA, the CDR3 is TGTGCCAGCAGCGCAACAAAGAACTATGGCTACACCTTC.

This chain joins TRBV20-1 and TRBJ1-3, with unresolved D. This CDR3 region has 12 residues. V dropped 3 bases and J dropped 4 bases, with 7 bases sitting between them. Per germline, CDR1 DFQATT and CDR2 SNEGSKA (reference sequence). CDR3 protein: CSARESGNTIYF. CDR3 coding DNA: TGCAGTGCTAGGGAGTCGGGAAACACCATATATTTT.

A few counts support this clonotype. The chain couples TRBV7-8 to TRBJ2-7; a possible D gene is TRBD1 (5 bases). CDR1 SGHVS and CDR2 FQNEAQ come from the germline V gene. The CDR3 loop spans 15 amino acids. V lost 2 bases to trimming and J lost 0 bases, with 11 bases between them. In DNA, the CDR3 is TGTGCCAGCAGCTTAATTCTAAGGGGCTCCTACGAGCAGTACTTC. Translating it yields CASSLILRGSYEQYF.

This clonotype was counted only a few times. The chain links TRBV7-9 to TRBJ2-3; the match to TRBD1 covers 8 bases. Unmatched junction bases numbered 15, after V lost 5 bases and J lost 5 bases. This CDR3 comprises 17 residues. CDR1 is SEHNR and CDR2 is FQNEAQ in the germline V gene (reference sequence). The CDR3 here is CASSLLTLTGALDTQYF. In DNA form, the CDR3 reads TGTGCCAGCAGCCTCTTGACCCTGACAGGGGCGTTAGATACGCAGTATTTT.

This chain uses TRBV12-3 or TRBV12-4 with TRBJ1-6; D remains unclear. V was cut by 4 bases and J by 10 bases, with 14 bases left in between. This CDR3 comprises 14 residues. The CDR3 DNA follows: TGTGCCAGCAGTTCCTCGGTCGGTAGCTCACCCCTCCACTTT. It codes for CASSSSVGSSPLHF.